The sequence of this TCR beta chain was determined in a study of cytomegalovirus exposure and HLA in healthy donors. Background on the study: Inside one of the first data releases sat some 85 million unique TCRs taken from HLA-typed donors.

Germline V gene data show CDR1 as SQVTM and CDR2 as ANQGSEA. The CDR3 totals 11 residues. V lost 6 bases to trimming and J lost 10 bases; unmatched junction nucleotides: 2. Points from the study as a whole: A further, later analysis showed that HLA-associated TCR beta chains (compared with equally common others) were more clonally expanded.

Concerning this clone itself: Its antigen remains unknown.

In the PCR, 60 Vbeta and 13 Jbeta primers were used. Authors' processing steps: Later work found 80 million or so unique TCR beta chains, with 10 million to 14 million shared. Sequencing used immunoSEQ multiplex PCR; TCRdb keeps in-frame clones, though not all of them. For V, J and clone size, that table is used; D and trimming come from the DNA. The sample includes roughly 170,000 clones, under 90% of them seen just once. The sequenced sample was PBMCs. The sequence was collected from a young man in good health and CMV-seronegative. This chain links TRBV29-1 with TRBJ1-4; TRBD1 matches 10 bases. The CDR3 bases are TGCAGCGTCGGGACAGGGGTAAAACTGTTTTTT. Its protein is CSVGTGVKLFF. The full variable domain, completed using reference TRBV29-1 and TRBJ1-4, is SAVISQKPSRDICQRGTSLTIQCQVDSQVTMMFWYRQQPGQSLTLIATANQGSEATYESGFVIDKFPISRPNLTFSTLTVSNMSPEDSSIYLCSVGTGVKLFFGSGTQLSVL.